This T cell receptor beta chain was retrieved from a study of beta chain features in type 1 diabetes. Regarding the study as a whole: An over-representation of cells with high TCR expression could result from cDNA sequencing. Fewer insertions but more deletions were seen at VDJ junctions in type 1 diabetes patients. TCRB CDR3 length was moderately but significantly reduced in all four CD4+ subsets of Type 1 diabetes patients.

As every portion of the isolated RNA was reverse transcribed, the sequencing read expressed TCRB transcripts. For naive, central memory and regulatory T cell samples, reads averaged roughly 4 million. The data were produced by immunoSEQ multiplex PCR, yet TCRdb's version contains in-frame clones alone and is incomplete. The sample has hundreds of thousands of clones, around 13% seen once. CDR3 size: 12 residues. With 6 bases removed from V and 8 bases from J, the gap between germline ends came to 13 bases. Germline V gene lookup returns CDR1 MGHDK and CDR2 SYGVNS. This clone was found a few times. The antigen is undetermined.

The TCR originated in a man aged 25 to 40 in good health. Material: naive CD4+ T cells from blood. This chain joins TRBV25-1 and TRBJ1-2; D possibly corresponds to TRBD1 (6 bases). The CDR3 coding sequence is TGTGCCAGCAGCAGAGGGGGTAAGGGCTACACCTTC. Encoded protein: CASSRGGKGYTF.